This TCR beta chain was documented in a study of cytomegalovirus exposure and HLA in healthy donors. The CDR3 contains 13 residues when both ends are counted. Per germline, CDR1 SGHAT and CDR2 FQNNGV. Concerning this clone: This CDR3 fails to terminate in the conserved phenylalanine or tryptophan, so it likely reflects a read error. The limits of the CDR3 on the DNA are not certain, so only TCRdb's listed CDR3 is given.

Libraries were prepared by immunoSEQ multiplex PCR; TCRdb keeps only in-frame clonotypes and omits some of them. The sample consists of 50,000 to 65,000 clones, 90% to 96% of them appearing once. Among the roughly 110 subjects of the validation cohort, separate from the 666-subject first cohort, were the donors. Sequenced input: PBMCs. The chain couples TRBV11-2 to TRBJ2-7; the table's D call of TRBD1 was not tested on the DNA. The clonotype originates from a woman aged 18-29 years in good health and CMV-seronegative. CDR3 sequence: CASSLIWDRVKGI.